This T cell receptor (beta chain) is drawn from a study of blood T cell repertoires in COVID-19. Study information: The study drew acute and convalescent COVID-19 samples from the United States, Italy and Spain. T cells, B-cell-depleted T cells, or PBMCs supplied cDNA or gDNA.

The J segment lost 3 bases and the V segment lost 4 bases, leaving 1 base of the junction unmatched. From germline, CDR1 is SNHLY and CDR2 FYNNEI. This CDR3 contains 14 residues. Original processing notes: Quantification of nucleated cells was approximated via reference gene primer amplification. Here immunoSEQ multiplex PCR was the method, and the copy in TCRdb shows in-frame clones only, minus some. The D gene and trimming were derived from the DNA, and the V and J assignments and clone size from that table. The profile shows roughly 140,000 clones, 81% of them singletons. The chain combines TRBV2 with TRBJ1-5; 9 positions match TRBD1. Specimen: peripheral blood. The sequence was obtained from a human donor in a cohort sampled during active COVID-19. CDR3 sequence: CASSGQGVNQPQHF. CDR3 DNA: TGTGCCAGCAGTGGACAGGGGGTCAATCAGCCCCAGCATTTT. Drawing the rest from reference TRBV2 and TRBJ1-5, the complete variable domain is EPEVTQTPSHQVTQMGQEVILRCVPISNHLYFYWYRQILGQKVEFLVSFYNNEISEKSEIFDDQFSVERPDGSNFTLKIRSTKLEDSAMYFCASSGQGVNQPQHFGDGTRLSIL.